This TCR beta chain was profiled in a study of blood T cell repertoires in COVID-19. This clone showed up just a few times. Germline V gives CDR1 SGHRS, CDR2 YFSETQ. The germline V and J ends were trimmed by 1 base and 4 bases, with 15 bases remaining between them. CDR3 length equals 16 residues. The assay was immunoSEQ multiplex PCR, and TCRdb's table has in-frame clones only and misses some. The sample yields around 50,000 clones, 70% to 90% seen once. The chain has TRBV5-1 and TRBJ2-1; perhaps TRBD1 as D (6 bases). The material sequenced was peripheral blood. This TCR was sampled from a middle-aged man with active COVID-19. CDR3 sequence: CASSLRWGPGYNEQFF. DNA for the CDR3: TGCGCCAGCAGCTTGAGGTGGGGGCCTGGATACAATGAGCAGTTCTTC.